These 9 T cell receptor beta chains came from one sample sequenced in a study of cytomegalovirus exposure and HLA in healthy donors. In the PCR, 60 Vbeta and 13 Jbeta primers were used. The method was immunoSEQ multiplex PCR; TCRdb's version includes in-frame clones alone and lacks a portion of them. The data contain more than 110,000 clones, roughly 65% of them singletons. The source material was PBMCs. Receptors originate from a woman aged 25 to 45 in good health and CMV-seronegative.

The sample holds a few counts of this clone. The rearrangement uses TRBV27 and TRBJ1-2, with TRBD1 as a possible D gene (5 bases). The V gene lost 3 bases and the J gene lost 7 bases, with 15 bases spanning the gap. Per the germline V gene, CDR1 is MNHEY and CDR2 is SMNVEV (reference sequence). The CDR3 extends over 14 amino acids. The CDR3 spells CASSLDNRVRGYTF. DNA of the CDR3: TGTGCCAGCAGTTTGGACAATCGGGTCCGTGGCTACACCTTC.

This clone was observed a handful of times. As DNA, the CDR3 is TGTGCCAGCAGCCACCAGGGACACTCGAACACTGAAGCTTTCTTT. Amino acids: CASSHQGHSNTEAFF. The chain uses TRBV6-5 and TRBJ1-1, with D tentatively TRBD1 (6 bases). Germline CDR1 and CDR2: MNHEY and SVGAGI. The CDR3 length is 15 residues. V was pared by 6 bases and J by 1 base, with 15 bases between.

The V call is TRBV5-1, the J call TRBJ2-3; TRBD2 might be the D (6 bases). This CDR3 comprises 17 residues. Germline V CDR1 and CDR2: SGHRS, YFSETQ. V dropped 3 bases and J dropped 4 bases, with 21 bases sitting between them. The CDR3 reads CASSWDWTGRSADTQYF. CDR3 nucleotide sequence: TGCGCCAGCAGCTGGGACTGGACCGGGAGATCGGCAGATACGCAGTATTTT.

The chain employs TRBV5-4 and TRBJ1-2, with 7 bases lining up with TRBD1. The CDR3 is 14 amino acids. Germline V gene lookup returns CDR1 SGHNT and CDR2 YYREEE (reference sequence). V was clipped by 0 bases and J by 1 base; unmatched bases: 0. CDR3 amino acids: CASSLDRGNYGYTF. The CDR3 region has the DNA TGTGCCAGCAGCTTGGACAGGGGTAACTATGGCTACACCTTC.

The chain couples TRBV7-4 to TRBJ2-7; 7 bases are shared with TRBD2. The CDR3 length is 17 residues. V dropped 5 bases and J dropped 3; count of bases not matched to a gene: 16. CDR1 is SGHVT, CDR2 SQSDAQ, per germline. The CDR3 spells CASSPEEMGGGLYEQYF. The CDR3 DNA sequence: TGTGCCAGCAGCCCTGAAGAGATGGGGGGGGGTCTCTACGAGCAGTACTTC.

The chain employs TRBV5-1 and TRBJ1-2; 9 bases fit TRBD1. V shed 5 bases, J shed 3 bases, and the junction held 11 bases outside the gene matches. The CDR3 extends over 16 amino acids. The germline gives CDR1 SGHRS, CDR2 YFSETQ. The CDR3 spells CASRKEPGQGYYGYTF. The DNA for the CDR3 is TGCGCCAGCAGGAAGGAACCGGGACAGGGCTACTATGGCTACACCTTC. Based on the CDR3 plus reference TRBV5-1 and TRBJ1-2, the full variable domain is KAGVTQTPRYLIKTRGQQVTLSCSPISGHRSVSWYQQTPGQGLQFLFEYFSETQRNKGNFPGRFSGRQFSNSRSEMNVSTLELGDSALYLCASRKEPGQGYYGYTFGSGTRLTVV.

Regarding this clone: Other DNA sequences in this sample translate to the same CDR3. The gene calls are TRBV7-2 and TRBJ1-6, with D uncertain. CDR1 is SGHTA and CDR2 is FQGNSA in the germline V gene. Trimming removed 6 bases at V and 10 bases at J, with 16 bases between. There are 14 residues in the CDR3. CDR3 DNA sequence: TGTGCCAGCAGTCGAGGTCACCCGGGGTCACCCCTCCACTTT. This translates into CASSRGHPGSPLHF. Drawing the rest from reference TRBV7-2 and TRBJ1-6, the complete variable domain is GAGVSQSPSNKVTEKGKDVELRCDPISGHTALYWYRQSLGQGLEFLIYFQGNSAPDKSGLPSDRFSAERTGGSVSTLTIQRTQQEDSAVYLCASSRGHPGSPLHFGNGTRLTVT.

V and J are TRBV29-1 and TRBJ1-2; D unresolved. V was trimmed by 3 bases and J by 7 bases, leaving 6 bases between them. The CDR3 spans 10 residues. The germline V gene encodes CDR1 SQVTM and CDR2 ANQGSEA. The CDR3 is CSVEEGGYTF. DNA for the CDR3: TGCAGCGTTGAGGAGGGTGGCTACACCTTC.

This chain connects TRBV7-3 to TRBJ2-1; perhaps TRBD1 as D (5 bases). Germline CDR1 reads SGHTA; CDR2 reads FQGTGA. Trimming left V 5 bases short and J 3 bases short, with 11 bases between. This CDR3 comprises 14 residues. CDR3 DNA: TGTGCCAGCAGCCCAACGACAGACTACAATGAGCAGTTCTTC. Translating it yields CASSPTTDYNEQFF.